Following are 27 T cell receptor beta chains from one sample sequenced in a study of shared clonotypes between healthy human individuals. TCRdb keeps only in-frame clones here, not all; method: immunoSEQ multiplex PCR. The repertoire includes about a million clones, 60% to 85% of them detected once, and roughly 0.9% sits in the top ten. The material sequenced was memory CD4+ T cells from PBMCs. This sample's subset: CD45RA-negative fraction. The receptors stem from a man aged 18-30 years in good health. Some clones in this sample may be carry-over from other donors' samples.

CDR3 protein: CASSPTGVGNQPQHF. The CDR3, as DNA: TGCGCCAGCAGCCCCACAGGGGTTGGCAATCAGCCCCAGCATTTT. The gene calls are TRBV5-1 and TRBJ1-5, with 7 bases that match TRBD1. Germline CDR1 is SGHRS and CDR2 is YFSETQ. V was pared by 4 bases and J by 2 bases, with 6 bases of the junction left unmatched. This CDR3 region has 15 residues. Combining the CDR3 with reference TRBV5-1 and TRBJ1-5 gives the whole variable domain KAGVTQTPRYLIKTRGQQVTLSCSPISGHRSVSWYQQTPGQGLQFLFEYFSETQRNKGNFPGRFSGRQFSNSRSEMNVSTLELGDSALYLCASSPTGVGNQPQHFGDGTRLSIL.

The gene calls are TRBV7-2 and TRBJ2-1; 10 bases align to TRBD2. With 5 bases clipped from V and 10 bases from J, the junction kept 8 bases outside the gene matches. The CDR3 runs 14 residues. Germline V gene sequence: CDR1 SGHTA, CDR2 FQGNSA. The chain's CDR3 is CASSLEGLATEQFF. In DNA form, the CDR3 reads TGTGCCAGCAGCCTAGAGGGACTAGCGACAGAGCAGTTCTTC.

The chain employs TRBV5-1 and TRBJ1-3; a weak D match, TRBD1 (6 bases). CDR1 SGHRS and CDR2 YFSETQ come from the germline V gene. The length of the CDR3 is 15 residues. Trimming shortened V by 2 bases and J by 4 bases, and 13 bases separated the two germline ends. CDR3 loop: CASSLQGFEGNTIYF. The CDR3 region has the DNA TGCGCCAGCAGCTTACAGGGTTTTGAGGGAAACACCATATATTTT.

Comment on this clone: A much larger clone differs by one base, so this may be a read error. The chain recombines TRBV28 with TRBJ2-3, with D possibly called TRBD1 or TRBD2 (6 bases each). Trimming took 4 bases from V and 2 from J, leaving 16 bases between them. CDR1 and CDR2 (germline): MDHEN, SYDVKM. This CDR3 comprises 16 residues. CDR3 loop: CASSWGEQGFTDTQYF. CDR3 nucleotides: TGTGCCAGCAGTTGGGGGGAACAGGGCTTCACAGATACGCAGTATTTT. Based on the CDR3 plus reference TRBV28 and TRBJ2-3, the full variable domain is DVKVTQSSRYLVKRTGEKVFLECVQDMDHENMFWYRQDPGLGLRLIYFSYDVKMKEKGDIPEGYSVSREKKERFSLILESASTNQTSMYLCASSWGEQGFTDTQYFGPGTRLTVL.

The rearrangement joins TRBV2 to TRBJ1-3, with 7 positions matching TRBD1. Trimming took 8 bases from V and 2 from J; bases not matched to a gene: 6. CDR3 length equals 14 residues. Germline V CDR1 and CDR2: SNHLY, FYNNEI. The CDR3 region has the DNA TGTGCCAGCGCCCGACAGGGCCCTGGAAACACCATATATTTT. Residues: CASARQGPGNTIYF.

V is TRBV28 and J is TRBJ2-3; 7 bases fit TRBD1. This CDR3 spans 15 amino acids. CDR1 and CDR2 (germline): MDHEN, SYDVKM. V was clipped by 5 bases and J by 3 bases; unmatched bases: 8. CDR3 in amino acids: CASSLGTARTDTQYF. CDR3 nucleotide sequence: TGTGCCAGCAGTCTCGGGACAGCTAGAACAGATACGCAGTATTTT. Combining the CDR3 with reference TRBV28 and TRBJ2-3 gives the whole variable domain DVKVTQSSRYLVKRTGEKVFLECVQDMDHENMFWYRQDPGLGLRLIYFSYDVKMKEKGDIPEGYSVSREKKERFSLILESASTNQTSMYLCASSLGTARTDTQYFGPGTRLTVL.

The chain recombines TRBV18 with TRBJ1-3; tentatively, D is TRBD1 (6 bases). Germline CDR1 KGHSH, CDR2 LQKENI. With 3 bases removed from V and 0 bases from J, the gap between germline ends came to 15 bases. This CDR3 has 17 amino acids. DNA of the CDR3: TGTGCCAGCTCACCCTGGGGGGGCCGAGACTCTGGAAACACCATATATTTT. Its protein is CASSPWGGRDSGNTIYF.

The chain recombines TRBV5-6 with TRBJ2-2; D is uncertain. The CDR3 contains 13 residues. Germline CDR1 is SGHDT and CDR2 is YYEEEE. Trimming shortened V by 0 bases and J by 5 bases, and 5 bases separated the two germline ends. DNA for the CDR3: TGTGCCAGCAGCTTGGTGGGAACCGGGGAGCTGTTTTTT. Its translation is CASSLVGTGELFF. Full variable domain (rest looked up from reference TRBV5-6 and TRBJ2-2): DAGVTQSPTHLIKTRGQQVTLRCSPKSGHDTVSWYQQALGQGPQFIFQYYEEEERQRGNFPDRFSGHQFPNYSSELNVNALLLGDSALYLCASSLVGTGELFFGEGSRLTVL.

The chain couples TRBV12-5 to TRBJ2-5; D gene uncertain. Germline V gene sequence: CDR1 LGHNT, CDR2 FRNRAP. This CDR3 is 12 amino acids long. V lost 1 base and J 7 bases, leaving 7 bases between the germline ends. The CDR3 DNA reads TGTGCTAGTGGTTTGGGGCGAGGGACCCAGTACTTC. It codes for CASGLGRGTQYF.

The rearrangement joins TRBV19 to TRBJ2-7; no clear D gene. The germline V gene has CDR1 LNHDA and CDR2 SQIVND (reference sequence). The CDR3 has 14 residues. Trimming shortened V by 4 bases and J by 4 bases, and 14 bases separated the two germline ends. CDR3: CASSTQPNRYEQYF. As DNA, the CDR3 is TGTGCCAGTAGTACCCAACCAAATAGATACGAGCAGTACTTC.

V and J are TRBV28 and TRBJ1-2, with a weak D call TRBD1 (6 bases). The CDR3 has 17 residues. V was cut by 4 bases and J by 2 bases, with 20 bases left in between. CDR1 and CDR2 (germline): MDHEN, SYDVKM. The CDR3 DNA is TGTGCCAGCAGTTCATCTAGGGCGCAGGGGCTAAACTATGGCTACACCTTC. Its protein product is CASSSSRAQGLNYGYTF.

Remarks on this clone: Other DNA sequences of this sample code for an identical CDR3. The V and J genes are TRBV7-2 and TRBJ1-1, with D perhaps matching TRBD1 (6 bases). CDR3 length: 14 amino acids. CDR1 SGHTA and CDR2 FQGNSA come from the germline V gene. Trimming stripped 0 bases from V and 1 base from J, with 6 bases between. CDR3: CASSLAGGNTEAFF. The CDR3 DNA is TGTGCCAGCAGCTTAGCAGGGGGGAACACTGAAGCTTTCTTT.

Worth noting for this clone: The sample carries other DNA sequences with the same CDR3. The chain employs TRBV5-1 and TRBJ2-7; D is uncertain. The V gene lost 2 bases and the J gene lost 4 bases, with 7 bases spanning the gap. Germline V gives CDR1 SGHRS, CDR2 YFSETQ. CDR3 length: 12 residues. The CDR3: CASSLLGYEQYF. As DNA, the CDR3 is TGCGCCAGCAGCTTATTGGGTTACGAGCAGTACTTC.

This clone is a singleton in its sample. The rearrangement joins TRBV9 to TRBJ2-7; no definite D call. Trimming cost V 3 bases and J 4 bases, with 8 bases left between them. From germline, CDR1 is SGDLS and CDR2 YYNGEE. This CDR3 spans 12 amino acids. CDR3 sequence: CASSDLGYEQYF. In nucleotides, the CDR3 is TGTGCCAGCAGCGACCTGGGGTACGAGCAGTACTTC.

The chain combines TRBV7-3 with TRBJ2-5, with TRBD1 matching over 7 bases. The V and J ends lost 5 bases and 2 bases, in that order; junction bases with no gene match: 8. This CDR3 region has 15 residues. CDR1 and CDR2 from the germline V gene are SGHTA and FQGTGA. The CDR3 region is CASSTHGTDQETQYF. The CDR3 DNA reads TGTGCCAGCAGCACCCATGGGACAGATCAAGAGACCCAGTACTTC.

This clone turned up a few times. This chain connects TRBV5-1 to TRBJ1-2; TRBD1 matches 10 bases. J lost 7 bases, V lost 4 bases, and 7 bases had no gene match. CDR1 and CDR2 from the germline V gene are SGHRS and YFSETQ. CDR3 length equals 14 residues. CDR3 in amino acids: CASSLGTGAIGYTF. In nucleotides, the CDR3 is TGCGCCAGCAGCCTCGGGACAGGGGCTATTGGCTACACCTTC. The entire variable domain, with the rest obtained from reference TRBV5-1 and TRBJ1-2, is as follows: KAGVTQTPRYLIKTRGQQVTLSCSPISGHRSVSWYQQTPGQGLQFLFEYFSETQRNKGNFPGRFSGRQFSNSRSEMNVSTLELGDSALYLCASSLGTGAIGYTFGSGTRLTVV.

V gene TRBV28 combines with J gene TRBJ2-3; TRBD2 might be the D (5 bases). This CDR3 is 14 amino acids long. The germline CDR1 and CDR2 sequences are MDHEN and SYDVKM. V was trimmed by 3 bases and J by 2 bases, leaving 9 bases between them. CDR3 sequence: CASSLSSLTDTQYF. CDR3 nucleotide sequence: TGTGCCAGCAGTTTGTCTAGCCTCACAGATACGCAGTATTTT.

This chain uses TRBV4-3 with TRBJ1-2; tentative D call: TRBD1 (5 bases). The germline V gene has CDR1 LGHNA and CDR2 YSLEER. CDR3 length equals 15 residues. Trimming removed 1 base at V and 0 bases at J, with 9 bases between. This CDR3 is CASSQVVRANYGYTF. The DNA for the CDR3 is TGCGCCAGCAGCCAAGTGGTCAGGGCTAACTATGGCTACACCTTC.

This clone was detected once. The CDR3 DNA sequence: TGCAGCGTTGATTTGGCGGGTTCCGACGAGCAGTACTTC. This sequence encodes CSVDLAGSDEQYF. This chain joins TRBV29-1 and TRBJ2-7, with D tentatively TRBD2 (5 bases). The CDR3 runs to 13 residues. V shed 3 bases and J shed 5 bases, with 14 bases lying between them. Germline values: CDR1 SQVTM, CDR2 ANQGSEA.

The J gene is TRBJ1-2, the V gene TRBV7-6; D not certain. This CDR3 region has 14 residues. The germline gives CDR1 SGHVS, CDR2 FNYEAQ. V dropped 1 base and J dropped 10 bases, with 16 bases sitting between them. CDR3 bases: TGTGCCAGCAGCTTAGTGGAGGGCTCGTTCGACTACACCTTC. This gives the protein CASSLVEGSFDYTF.

In this sample, this clone turned up once. This chain connects TRBV19 to TRBJ2-7; 7 positions match TRBD1. This CDR3 has 15 residues. Germline lookup yields CDR1 LNHDA and CDR2 SQIVND (reference sequence). V gave up 4 bases and J gave up 0 bases; unmatched junction bases: 6. The CDR3 loop reads CASSTVRTGSYEQYF. The CDR3 bases are TGTGCCAGTAGTACAGTTCGGACAGGCTCCTACGAGCAGTACTTC.

Comments on this clone: A junction boundary mismatches the germline segment, possibly from a read error. V and J are TRBV7-7 and TRBJ2-3; 13 bases agree with TRBD2. This CDR3 is 16 amino acids long. Germline V lookup: CDR1 SSHAT, CDR2 FNYEAQ (reference sequence). The CDR3 DNA is TGTGCTAGCAGCTCCGGGACTAGCGGGGAGGGAGATACGCAGTATTTT. Its protein product is CASSSGTSGEGDTQYF.

V usage is TRBV7-2 and J usage is TRBJ2-2, with 9 bases matching TRBD1. The V gene end was trimmed by 3 bases and the J gene end by 8 bases; junction bases not matched to a gene: 4. CDR3 length: 14 residues. Looked up from germline, CDR1 is SGHTA and CDR2 is FQGNSA. The DNA of the CDR3 is TGTGCCAGCAGCTTCAACAGGGGGCCTGGGGAGCTGTTTTTT. This codes for CASSFNRGPGELFF.

J is TRBJ1-1 and V is TRBV5-1; 8 bases agree with TRBD1. The CDR3 consists of 15 residues. The germline CDR1 and CDR2 sequences are SGHRS and YFSETQ. V was pared by 4 bases and J by 2 bases, with 7 bases of the junction left unmatched. CDR3 sequence: CASSARGLGNTEAFF. The CDR3 coding sequence is TGCGCCAGCAGCGCCAGGGGGCTTGGTAACACTGAAGCTTTCTTT.

This clone occurred once. The chain joins TRBV4-1 to TRBJ1-5; D remains ambiguous. The V end was cut by 1 base, the J end by 6 bases, with 10 bases between. This CDR3 contains 14 residues. Germline V CDR1 and CDR2: MGHRA, YSYEKL. CDR3 loop: CASSQGEVGQPQHF. The DNA for the CDR3 is TGCGCCAGCAGCCAAGGGGAAGTAGGTCAGCCCCAGCATTTT.

This sequence joins TRBV11-3 and TRBJ2-1; perhaps TRBD2 as D (6 bases). Trimming cost V 1 base and J 8 bases, with 15 bases left between them. The CDR3 contains 15 residues. Germline CDR1 and CDR2: SGHNT and YENEEA. The DNA for the CDR3 is TGTGCCAGCAGCTTAGGCGGGACCCCCCTGGATGAGCAGTTCTTC. It encodes CASSLGGTPLDEQFF.

This clone was picked up a small number of times. The chain couples TRBV9 to TRBJ2-1, with 7 bases matching TRBD1. The germline V gene has CDR1 SGDLS and CDR2 YYNGEE. This CDR3 has 15 amino acids. The trim removed 2 bases at V and 2 bases at J, leaving 4 bases unmatched. In nucleotides, the CDR3 is TGTGCCAGCAGCGTGGGACAGATTACCTACAATGAGCAGTTCTTC. Its translation is CASSVGQITYNEQFF.